This entry lists 23 T cell receptor beta chains sequenced from one sample in a study of T cell responses to AZD1222 COVID-19 vaccine. Method: immunoSEQ multiplex PCR; TCRdb's copy keeps in-frame clones and lacks some. The sample holds over 25,000 clones; 92% are singletons and the top ten take approximately 8%. The material sequenced was peripheral blood, taken 28 days after the second AZD1222 dose. The receptors originated from an adult who received the AZD1222 COVID-19 vaccine.

The V and J genes are TRBV15 and TRBJ2-7; 9 bases align to TRBD2. This CDR3 is 15 amino acids long. Germline CDR1 reads LNHNV; CDR2 reads YYDKDF (reference sequence). Trimming took 4 bases from V and 1 from J; bases not matched to a gene: 5. This CDR3 reads CATSNGLAWSYEQYF. The CDR3 DNA sequence: TGTGCCACCAGCAATGGACTAGCGTGGTCCTACGAGCAGTACTTC. Drawing the rest from reference TRBV15 and TRBJ2-7, the complete variable domain is DAMVIQNPRYQVTQFGKPVTLSCSQTLNHNVMYWYQQKSSQAPKLLFHYYDKDFNNEADTPDNFQSRRPNTSFCFLDIRSPGLGDTAMYLCATSNGLAWSYEQYFGPGTRLTVT.

The table lists this clone with a few counts. The chain joins TRBV11-2 to TRBJ2-1; D might be TRBD2 (5 bases). The V end lost 5 bases, the J end lost 3 bases, and 17 bases lay between the germline ends. Germline V gene lookup returns CDR1 SGHAT and CDR2 FQNNGV. The CDR3 extends over 16 amino acids. The CDR3 DNA sequence: TGTGCCAGCAGCCCTTGGACCGGGATTAACTACAATGAGCAGTTCTTC. It codes for CASSPWTGINYNEQFF. Full variable domain (missing parts from reference TRBV11-2 and TRBJ2-1): EAGVAQSPRYKIIEKRQSVAFWCNPISGHATLYWYQQILGQGPKLLIQFQNNGVVDDSQLPKDRFSAERLKGVDSTLKIQPAKLEDSAVYLCASSPWTGINYNEQFFGPGTRLTVL.

J is TRBJ2-6 and V is TRBV4-3; D possibly corresponds to TRBD1 (5 bases). The CDR3 spans 16 residues. V lost 0 bases and J 4 bases, leaving 10 bases between the germline ends. Germline CDR1 LGHNA, CDR2 YSLEER. CDR3 region: CASSQDARAGANVLTF. CDR3 DNA: TGCGCCAGCAGCCAAGATGCCAGGGCGGGGGCCAACGTCCTGACTTTC.

J is TRBJ2-7 and V is TRBV6-2 or TRBV6-3; D not certain. Germline CDR1 and CDR2: MNHEY and SVGEGT. V was shortened by 6 bases and J by 10 bases, with 16 bases between the two germline ends. This CDR3 has 12 amino acids. The CDR3 loop is CASSNPNLSQYF. CDR3 DNA sequence: TGTGCCAGCAGCAACCCTAATCTTAGCCAGTACTTC.

The V call is TRBV27, the J call TRBJ2-5; D is unresolved. The germline V and J ends were trimmed by 3 bases and 7 bases, with 12 bases remaining between them. Germline V gene data show CDR1 as MNHEY and CDR2 as SMNVEV (reference sequence). This CDR3 comprises 13 residues. Here the CDR3 DNA reads TGTGCCAGCAGTTTGGATGGTACCCGGACCCAGTACTTC. Residues: CASSLDGTRTQYF.

The genes are TRBV28 and TRBJ1-6; D is ambiguous. Germline assignment: CDR1 MDHEN and CDR2 SYDVKM. The CDR3 length is 15 residues. V shed 5 bases and J shed 6 bases, with 14 bases lying between them. The CDR3 here is CASSKPRTGNSPLHF. In nucleotides, the CDR3 is TGTGCCAGCAGTAAGCCAAGGACGGGTAATTCACCCCTCCACTTT.

This clone was found once. The chain joins TRBV6-5 to TRBJ1-1; D perhaps matches TRBD1 (5 bases). Germline values: CDR1 MNHEY, CDR2 SVGAGI. The CDR3 totals 12 residues. Trimming removed 2 bases at V and 11 bases at J, with 12 bases between. The CDR3 sequence is CASSYAGMRAFF. CDR3 nucleotide sequence: TGTGCCAGCAGTTACGCAGGGATGAGGGCTTTCTTT.

The rearrangement joins TRBV27 to TRBJ1-1; no firm D call. V lost 4 bases and J 0 bases, leaving 9 bases between the germline ends. From germline, CDR1 is MNHEY and CDR2 SMNVEV (reference sequence). The CDR3 has 14 amino acids. The CDR3 nucleotides are TGTGCCAGCAGTTCTCCGGAGATGAACACTGAAGCTTTCTTT. Its protein product is CASSSPEMNTEAFF.

The rearrangement joins TRBV7-2 to TRBJ2-2; 12 bases are a match to TRBD2. Germline lookup yields CDR1 SGHTA and CDR2 FQGNSA. Trimming at V came to 6 bases and at J to 6 bases, leaving 2 bases not matched to a gene. This CDR3 is built from 14 residues. In DNA form, the CDR3 reads TGTGCCAGCAGAGGACTAGCGGGACCCGGGGAGCTGTTTTTT. This sequence encodes CASRGLAGPGELFF.

V and J are TRBV6-5 and TRBJ2-7; D is tentatively TRBD1 or TRBD2 (5 bases each). V was clipped by 7 bases and J by 3 bases, with 13 bases between them. Germline values: CDR1 MNHEY, CDR2 SVGAGI. This CDR3 is built from 13 residues. The CDR3 region is CASKRVGDYEQYF. The CDR3 region has the DNA TGTGCCAGCAAAAGGGTGGGGGACTACGAGCAGTACTTC.

The chain links TRBV7-6 to TRBJ2-2; 7 bases are shared with TRBD1. CDR3 length equals 17 residues. CDR1 SGHVS and CDR2 FNYEAQ come from the germline V gene. V lost 2 bases to trimming and J lost 1 base; unmatched junction nucleotides: 7. The CDR3 is CASSLLGGTVNTGELFF. DNA for the CDR3: TGTGCCAGCAGCTTATTGGGTGGGACAGTGAACACCGGGGAGCTGTTTTTT.

The chain couples TRBV6-5 to TRBJ1-5; D is ambiguous. This CDR3 spans 13 amino acids. Germline CDR1 is MNHEY and CDR2 is SVGAGI. V gave up 5 bases and J gave up 7 bases, with 12 bases separating them. Written as DNA, the CDR3 is TGTGCCAGCAGTCTGGGCCGCGGGCAGCCCCAGCATTTT. This gives the protein CASSLGRGQPQHF.

For this clone: A junction boundary mismatches the germline segment, possibly from a read error. The V and J genes are TRBV7-7 and TRBJ2-5; no clear D. The V gene's germline CDR1 is SSHAT and CDR2 FNYEAQ (reference sequence). This CDR3 region has 13 residues. This CDR3 is CASSQGIGETQYF. CDR3 DNA sequence: TGTGCTAGCAGCCAAGGGATAGGAGAGACCCAGTACTTC.

V and J are TRBV9 and TRBJ1-3; 7 bases align to TRBD1. The germline V gene has CDR1 SGDLS and CDR2 YYNGEE. CDR3 length: 16 residues. Germline trimming cut 4 bases from V and 0 bases from J; bases unmatched to any gene: 7. The CDR3 DNA follows: TGTGCCAGCAGCAGAGGGGGACAGAGCTCTGGAAACACCATATATTTT. Its translation: CASSRGGQSSGNTIYF.

The gene calls are TRBV10-2 and TRBJ1-6; D is unclear. Germline V CDR1 and CDR2: WSHSY, SAAADI. The CDR3 length is 16 residues. With 4 bases removed from V and 3 bases from J, the gap between germline ends came to 13 bases. The CDR3 here is CASSVAATLYNSPLHF. CDR3 sequence (DNA): TGCGCCAGCAGTGTGGCAGCCACACTCTATAATTCACCCCTCCACTTT.

The chain carries TRBV27 and TRBJ1-2; maybe TRBD1 (5 bases). This CDR3 spans 15 amino acids. Trimming stripped 2 bases from V and 4 bases from J, with 14 bases between. Looked up from germline, CDR1 is MNHEY and CDR2 is SMNVEV (reference sequence). The CDR3: CASSLTGGAGYGYTF. The CDR3 DNA is TGTGCCAGCAGTTTAACGGGCGGGGCTGGCTATGGCTACACCTTC.

The chain is built from TRBV7-2 and TRBJ1-4; 8 positions match TRBD1. V gave up 1 base and J gave up 7 bases; unmatched junction bases: 11. The CDR3 loop spans 17 amino acids. The germline CDR1 and CDR2 sequences are SGHTA and FQGNSA. The CDR3 bases are TGTGCCAGCAGCTTAGGGACAGGGAGATATAGAAGTGAAAAACTGTTTTTT. This encodes CASSLGTGRYRSEKLFF.

V is TRBV29-1 and J is TRBJ1-4, with 7 positions matching TRBD1. Trimming took 7 bases from V and 6 from J; bases not matched to a gene: 11. Germline V gene sequence: CDR1 SQVTM, CDR2 ANQGSEA. The CDR3 sequence is 14 residues long. The CDR3 nucleotides read TGCAGCGGTGGAGGGGGCAGGGGGGATGAAAAACTGTTTTTT. This sequence encodes CSGGGGRGDEKLFF.

This clone was found a few times. V and J are TRBV29-1 and TRBJ1-5; D unresolved. This CDR3 contains 13 residues. Trimming removed 3 bases from V and 2 bases from J, with 8 bases in between. Germline lookup yields CDR1 SQVTM and CDR2 ANQGSEA. In DNA form, the CDR3 reads TGCAGCGTTGAGGTACATGGCAATCAGCCCCAGCATTTT. Protein sequence: CSVEVHGNQPQHF. The whole variable domain, filled in from reference TRBV29-1 and TRBJ1-5, reads SAVISQKPSRDICQRGTSLTIQCQVDSQVTMMFWYRQQPGQSLTLIATANQGSEATYESGFVIDKFPISRPNLTFSTLTVSNMSPEDSSIYLCSVEVHGNQPQHFGDGTRLSIL.

This sequence joins TRBV11-1 and TRBJ1-2; no definite D call. Germline CDR1 reads SGHAT; CDR2 reads FQDESV (reference sequence). Trimming pared 4 bases from V and 3 bases from J, leaving 15 bases between. The CDR3 spans 15 residues. The CDR3 DNA reads TGTGCCAGCAGCTCACCTCCGGAAGGGCACTATGGCTACACCTTC. It translates to CASSSPPEGHYGYTF.

The rearrangement uses TRBV30 and TRBJ1-4, with D possibly TRBD1 on 6 matching bases. V was shortened by 8 bases and J by 8 bases, with 18 bases between the two germline ends. Per the germline V gene, CDR1 is GTSNPN and CDR2 is SVGIG (reference sequence). The CDR3 covers 13 residues. The CDR3 region is CAGNRAVLEKLFF. CDR3 DNA sequence: TGTGCCGGAAACAGGGCTGTCTTGGAAAAACTGTTTTTT.

This rearrangement joins TRBV28 to TRBJ1-2; D ambiguous. CDR3 length: 16 residues. Germline CDR1 and CDR2: MDHEN and SYDVKM. V gave up 3 bases and J gave up 5 bases, with 19 bases separating them. In DNA, the CDR3 is TGTGCCAGCAGTTTCCCGACTAGTCTAGGGAAGTATGGCTACACCTTC. The encoded protein is CASSFPTSLGKYGYTF.

The chain links TRBV28 to TRBJ2-7; 7 bases fit TRBD1. The CDR3 spans 14 residues. V shed 7 bases and J 2 bases; nucleotides not matched to a gene: 8. The germline gives CDR1 MDHEN, CDR2 SYDVKM. The CDR3 DNA is TGTGCCAGCACCCCCGGGACAGTCACCTACGAGCAGTACTTC. Translating gives CASTPGTVTYEQYF.